This T cell receptor beta chain was obtained from a study of monozygotic twins with inflammatory bowel disease. Study-level results: Varied immunosuppressive treatments among patients may have increased repertoire variability.

In germline, CDR1 is SQVTM, CDR2 ANQGSEA. The length of the CDR3 is 12 residues. On this clonotype: Its antigen is currently unknown.

For each CDR3 protein, TCRdb gives one entry from its re-call of the 5' RACE reads, without DNA. The sample's table shows approximately 330,000 distinct CDR3 sequences. J is TRBJ2-7 and V is TRBV29-1; as DNA is missing, the TRBD1 call by TCRdb cannot be tested. The sample was blood. The TCR sequence derives from a human donor with ulcerative colitis or Crohn's disease, or a healthy co-twin of an affected twin (not recorded which). The CDR3 protein is CSVSTGGYEQYF.